This TCR beta chain was obtained from a study of blood T cell repertoires in COVID-19. Per the germline V gene, CDR1 is SGHRS and CDR2 is YFSETQ. The CDR3 sequence is 14 residues long. Trimming removed 2 bases at V and 4 bases at J, with 10 bases between. Here immunoSEQ multiplex PCR was the method, and the copy in TCRdb shows in-frame clones only, minus some. Of some 220,000 clones in the sample, 84% were seen once. V is TRBV5-1 and J is TRBJ1-3; D gene uncertain. Sequenced material: peripheral blood. The sequence was obtained from a woman aged 55-70 years who had recovered from COVID-19. CDR3 nucleotide sequence: TGCGCCAGCAGCTTTGAGGGATCAGGAAACACCATATATTTT. Protein product: CASSFEGSGNTIYF. The whole variable domain, filled in from reference TRBV5-1 and TRBJ1-3, reads KAGVTQTPRYLIKTRGQQVTLSCSPISGHRSVSWYQQTPGQGLQFLFEYFSETQRNKGNFPGRFSGRQFSNSRSEMNVSTLELGDSALYLCASSFEGSGNTIYFGEGSWLTVV.